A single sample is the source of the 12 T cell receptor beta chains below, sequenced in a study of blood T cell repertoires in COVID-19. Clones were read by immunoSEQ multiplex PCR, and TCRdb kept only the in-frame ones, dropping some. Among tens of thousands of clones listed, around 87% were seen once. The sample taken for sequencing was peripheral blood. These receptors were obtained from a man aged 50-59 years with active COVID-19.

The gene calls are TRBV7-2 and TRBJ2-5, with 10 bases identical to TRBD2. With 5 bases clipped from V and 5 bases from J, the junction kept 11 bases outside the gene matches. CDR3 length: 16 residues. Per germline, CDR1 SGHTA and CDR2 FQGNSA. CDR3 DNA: TGTGCCAGCAGCCAGGGGGTAGCGGGGGGTAGGGAGACCCAGTACTTC. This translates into CASSQGVAGGRETQYF.

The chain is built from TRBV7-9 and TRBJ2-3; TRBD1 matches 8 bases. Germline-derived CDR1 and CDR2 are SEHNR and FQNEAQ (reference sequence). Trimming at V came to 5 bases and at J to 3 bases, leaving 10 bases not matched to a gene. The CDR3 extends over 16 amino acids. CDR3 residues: CASSPQGAGGTDTQYF. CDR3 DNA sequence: TGTGCCAGCAGCCCCCAGGGGGCCGGAGGTACAGATACGCAGTATTTT.

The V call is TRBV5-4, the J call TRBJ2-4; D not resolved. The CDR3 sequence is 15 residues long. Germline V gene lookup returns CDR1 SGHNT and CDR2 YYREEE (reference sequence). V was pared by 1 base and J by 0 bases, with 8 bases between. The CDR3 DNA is TGTGCCAGCAGCTTGACTCCTCCAGCCAAAAACATTCAGTACTTC. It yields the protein CASSLTPPAKNIQYF.

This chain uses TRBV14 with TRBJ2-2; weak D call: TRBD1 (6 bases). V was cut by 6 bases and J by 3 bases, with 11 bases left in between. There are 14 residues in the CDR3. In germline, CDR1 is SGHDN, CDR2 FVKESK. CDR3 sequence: CASRLQGHTGELFF. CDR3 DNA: TGTGCCAGCAGGCTACAGGGACACACCGGGGAGCTGTTTTTT.

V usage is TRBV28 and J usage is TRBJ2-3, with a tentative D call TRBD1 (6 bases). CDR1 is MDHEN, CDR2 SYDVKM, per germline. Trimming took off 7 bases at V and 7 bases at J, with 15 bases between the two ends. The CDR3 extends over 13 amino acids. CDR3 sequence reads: CASTGRRGNTQYF. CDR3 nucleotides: TGTGCCAGCACCGGACGAAGGGGGAATACGCAGTATTTT. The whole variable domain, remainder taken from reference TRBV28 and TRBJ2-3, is DVKVTQSSRYLVKRTGEKVFLECVQDMDHENMFWYRQDPGLGLRLIYFSYDVKMKEKGDIPEGYSVSREKKERFSLILESASTNQTSMYLCASTGRRGNTQYFGPGTRLTVL.

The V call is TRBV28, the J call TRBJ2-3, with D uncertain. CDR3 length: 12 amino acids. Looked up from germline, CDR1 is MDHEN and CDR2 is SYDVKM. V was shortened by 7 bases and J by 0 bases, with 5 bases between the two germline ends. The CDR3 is CASKSSTDTQYF. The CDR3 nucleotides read TGTGCCAGCAAGAGTAGCACAGATACGCAGTATTTT. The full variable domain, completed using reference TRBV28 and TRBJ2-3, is DVKVTQSSRYLVKRTGEKVFLECVQDMDHENMFWYRQDPGLGLRLIYFSYDVKMKEKGDIPEGYSVSREKKERFSLILESASTNQTSMYLCASKSSTDTQYFGPGTRLTVL.

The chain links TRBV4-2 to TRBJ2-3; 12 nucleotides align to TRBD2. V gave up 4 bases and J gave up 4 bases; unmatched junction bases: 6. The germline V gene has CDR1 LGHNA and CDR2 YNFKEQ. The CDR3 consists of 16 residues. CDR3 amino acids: CASSPLAGGRSDTQYF. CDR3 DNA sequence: TGTGCCAGCAGCCCGCTAGCGGGGGGGCGGTCAGATACGCAGTATTTT.

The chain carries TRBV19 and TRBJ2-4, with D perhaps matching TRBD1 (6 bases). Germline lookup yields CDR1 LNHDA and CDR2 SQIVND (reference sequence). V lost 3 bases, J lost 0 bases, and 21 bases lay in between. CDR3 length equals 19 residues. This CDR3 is CASSIGKERDTLAKNIQYF. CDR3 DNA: TGTGCCAGTAGTATCGGGAAGGAACGGGACACCCTAGCCAAAAACATTCAGTACTTC.

CDR3 sequence (DNA): TGTGCCAGCTCACCACTAGGTGGAGCCGCGAATAACTATGGCTACACCTTC. Translation gives CASSPLGGAANNYGYTF. This chain uses TRBV18 with TRBJ1-2; D is uncertain. Germline-derived CDR1 and CDR2 are KGHSH and LQKENI. The CDR3 runs to 17 residues. V lost 1 base and J lost 1, with 16 bases in between.

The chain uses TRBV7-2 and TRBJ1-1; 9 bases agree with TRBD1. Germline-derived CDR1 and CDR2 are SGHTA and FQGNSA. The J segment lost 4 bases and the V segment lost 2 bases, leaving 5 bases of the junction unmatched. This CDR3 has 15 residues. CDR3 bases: TGTGCCAGCAGCTTACAGGGACAGGGAATCACTGAAGCTTTCTTT. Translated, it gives CASSLQGQGITEAFF.

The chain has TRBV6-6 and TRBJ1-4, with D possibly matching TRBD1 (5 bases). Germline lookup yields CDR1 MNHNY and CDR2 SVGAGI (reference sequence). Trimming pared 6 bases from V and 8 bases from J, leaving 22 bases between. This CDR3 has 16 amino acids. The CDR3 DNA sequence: TGTGCCAGCAGCCGTCCCTCGACAGCCCACCACGAAAAACTGTTTTTT. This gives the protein CASSRPSTAHHEKLFF.

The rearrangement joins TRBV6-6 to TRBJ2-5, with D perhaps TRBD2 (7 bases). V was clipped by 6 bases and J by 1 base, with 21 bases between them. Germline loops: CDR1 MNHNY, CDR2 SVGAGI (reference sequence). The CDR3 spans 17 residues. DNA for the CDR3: TGTGCCAGCAGCCGACCAATCCCGGGGGGCACCCAAGAGACCCAGTACTTC. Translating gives CASSRPIPGGTQETQYF.